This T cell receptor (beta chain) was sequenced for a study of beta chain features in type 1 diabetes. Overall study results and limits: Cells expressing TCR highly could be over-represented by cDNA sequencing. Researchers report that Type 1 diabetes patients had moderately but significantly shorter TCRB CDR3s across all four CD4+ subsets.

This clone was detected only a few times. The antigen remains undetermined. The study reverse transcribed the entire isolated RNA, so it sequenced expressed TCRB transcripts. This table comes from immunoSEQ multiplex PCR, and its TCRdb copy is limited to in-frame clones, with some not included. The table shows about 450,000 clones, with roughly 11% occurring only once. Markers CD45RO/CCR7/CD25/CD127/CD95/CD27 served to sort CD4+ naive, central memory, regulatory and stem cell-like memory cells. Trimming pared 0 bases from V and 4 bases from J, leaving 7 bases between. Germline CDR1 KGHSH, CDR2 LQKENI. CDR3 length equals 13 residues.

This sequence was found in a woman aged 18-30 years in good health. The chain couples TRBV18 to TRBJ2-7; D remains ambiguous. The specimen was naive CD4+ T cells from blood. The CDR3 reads CASSPPSRYEQYV. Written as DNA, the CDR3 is TGTGCCAGCTCACCACCGTCTCGTTACGAGCAGTACGTC.